These 7 T cell receptor beta chains originate from one sample sequenced in a study of Ad26.COV2.S vaccination and SARS-CoV-2 variants. The treatment was: some 20 received Ad26.COV2.S at low or high dose, single or two shots; 5 received placebo; per-sample allocation not given. Following the first vaccine or placebo injection, samples were taken on day 63. Clones were read by immunoSEQ multiplex PCR, and TCRdb kept only the in-frame ones, dropping some. The data hold 350,000 to 500,000 clones, with roughly nine tenths observed a single time. The source was peripheral blood, collected in a trial of Ad26.COV2.S vaccine versus placebo. These receptors were obtained from a person between 18 and 65 years old who received the Ad26.COV2.S COVID-19 vaccine or a placebo.

The genes are TRBV25-1 and TRBJ2-1, with TRBD1 matching over 7 bases. Trimming took 4 bases from V and 1 from J; bases not matched to a gene: 4. Germline CDR1 reads MGHDK; CDR2 reads SYGVNS. The CDR3 is 15 residues long. CDR3 sequence reads: CASSVRTGSYNEQFF. The CDR3 nucleotides read TGTGCCAGCAGTGTAAGGACAGGTTCCTACAATGAGCAGTTCTTC.

The chain combines TRBV30 with TRBJ2-2; D is ambiguous. In germline, CDR1 is GTSNPN, CDR2 SVGIG (reference sequence). This CDR3 has 14 amino acids. Trimming took 2 bases from V and 0 from J, leaving 7 bases between them. The CDR3 spells CAWSRATNTGELFF. The CDR3 DNA reads as TGTGCCTGGAGTCGTGCCACGAACACCGGGGAGCTGTTTTTT.

The V and J genes are TRBV2 and TRBJ2-1, with 9 bases matching TRBD1. CDR1 and CDR2 from the germline V gene are SNHLY and FYNNEI. The CDR3 consists of 13 residues. V was pared by 10 bases and J by 7 bases, with 8 bases of the junction left unmatched. The CDR3 sequence is CATRTGEDNEQFF. The CDR3 region has the DNA TGTGCCACTCGGACAGGGGAGGATAATGAGCAGTTCTTC. Complete variable domain (other parts from reference TRBV2 and TRBJ2-1): EPEVTQTPSHQVTQMGQEVILRCVPISNHLYFYWYRQILGQKVEFLVSFYNNEISEKSEIFDDQFSVERPDGSNFTLKIRSTKLEDSAMYFCATRTGEDNEQFFGPGTRLTVL.

The rearrangement uses TRBV21-1 and TRBJ2-3; the table's TRBD2 call for D was not verified on the DNA. TRBV21-1 represents a pseudogene. The CDR3 has 13 amino acids. This chain's CDR3 is CASSPGEADTQYF. CDR3 bases: TGTGCCAGCAGCCCCGGAGAGGCAGATACGCAGTATTTT.

The V and J genes are TRBV25-1 and TRBJ2-4; D gene uncertain. V was clipped by 2 bases and J by 1 base, with 12 bases between them. Germline CDR1 MGHDK, CDR2 SYGVNS. The CDR3 has 16 amino acids. DNA for the CDR3: TGTGCCAGCAGTGAAGGTCCCCGAAGGGCCAAAAACATTCAGTACTTC. Its translation: CASSEGPRRAKNIQYF.

The chain links TRBV6-2 or TRBV6-3 to TRBJ2-2, with no clear D. Per germline, CDR1 MNHEY and CDR2 SVGEGT. The CDR3 runs 12 residues. Trimming took 1 base from V and 11 from J, leaving 8 bases between them. CDR3 sequence reads: CASSYWTQELFF. CDR3 coding DNA: TGTGCCAGCAGTTACTGGACGCAAGAGCTGTTTTTT.

On this clone: Because the CDR3's place on the DNA is in doubt, the DNA is left out and the CDR3 is given as listed by TCRdb. This rearrangement joins TRBV18 to TRBJ1-1. The CDR3 region is 14 residues in length, termini included. Germline V gene sequence: CDR1 KGHSH, CDR2 LQKENI. The CDR3 sequence is CASSPPSGRGEAFF.